A selection of T cell receptor beta chains follows, all from one sample in a study of T cells in narcolepsy. The protocol was immunoSEQ multiplex PCR, while the TCRdb copy is restricted to in-frame clones and leaves out a portion. The table records approximately 24,000 clones, around 83% of them present only once. Material for sequencing was CD45RA- memory CD4+ T cells from PBMCs. Receptors were obtained from a human donor with narcolepsy. The CDR3 runs from the conserved cysteine through the conserved F or W. A D gene is named only where the DNA matches it firmly. Rows give clone size only sometimes, using once, few, many, or a class for an expanded clone.

>TRBJ2-2|-|TRBV18|16|-
TGTGCCAGCTCACCAGTGGGGGGCAGTCGAACCGGGGAGCTGTTTTTT
CASSPVGGSRTGELFF
>TRBJ1-5|-|TRBV19|17|TRBD1
TGTGCCAGTAGTATGGGGTGGGGGACAGTGATGGATCAGCCCCAGCATTTT
CASSMGWGTVMDQPQHF
>TRBJ2-3|-|TRBV5-1|16|-
TGCGCCAGCAGCTCACGGGGAGCGCTTAGCACAGATACGCAGTATTTT
CASSSRGALSTDTQYF
>TRBJ2-7|-|TRBV15|15|-
TGTGCCACCAGCAGAGATCTAGGACCCTACTACGAGCAGTACTTC
CATSRDLGPYYEQYF
>TRBJ1-2|-|TRBV5-1|15|TRBD1
TGCGCCAGCAGCTTGGGCGCAGGGGGCCTTCATGGCTACACCTTC
CASSLGAGGLHGYTF
>TRBJ1-2|-|TRBV28|14|-
TGTGCCAGCAGTTTTATTTACACAGGGTCTAGCTACACCTTC
CASSFIYTGSSYTF
>TRBJ2-7|-|TRBV11-2|13|-
TGTGCCAGCACCCAGGACAGCGGCTACGAGCAGTACTTC
CASTQDSGYEQYF
>TRBJ2-4|once|TRBV5-8|14|-
TGTGCCAGCAGCTACGGAGGAGTTAAAAACATTCAGTACTTC
CASSYGGVKNIQYF
>TRBJ2-6|-|TRBV5-1|19|-
TGCGCCAGCAACAAGGAGGGCTCCCCGCGTTTCTCTGGGGCCAACGTCCTGACTTTC
CASNKEGSPRFSGANVLTF
>TRBJ2-3|-|TRBV9|19|TRBD2
TGTGCCAGCAGCTTATTTCCGGGAGGCGGGAGCCGAGGGACAGATACGCAGTATTTT
CASSLFPGGGSRGTDTQYF
>TRBJ2-7|-|TRBV29-1|13|TRBD1
TGCAGCGTTGAGGGGACAGGGGCCTACGAGCAGTACTTC
CSVEGTGAYEQYF
>TRBJ1-2|-|TRBV7-8|15|-
TGTGCCAGCAGCTTAGGAGTAGGGGAAGACTATGGCTACACCTTC
CASSLGVGEDYGYTF
>TRBJ1-2|-|TRBV6-1|14|-
TGTGCCAGCAGTGCCGGGACCGCAACAAAGGGCTACACCTTC
CASSAGTATKGYTF
>TRBJ1-4|-|TRBV6-1|15|-
TGTGCCAGCAGTGTGCGTCGGGCTGCTAATGAAAAACTGTTTTTT
CASSVRRAANEKLFF
>TRBJ1-6|-|TRBV7-9|15|-
TGTGCCAGCAGCTTAATCGGCCAGGGAAATTCACCCCTCCACTTT
CASSLIGQGNSPLHF
>TRBJ2-7|-|TRBV5-1|15|-
TGCGCCAGCAGTCGAGGGTACGGTAGGTCCTACGAGCAGTACTTC
CASSRGYGRSYEQYF
>TRBJ2-7|-|TRBV30|14|-
TGTGCCTGGCTGACTTTAAGAAGCTCCTACGAGCAGTACTTC
CAWLTLRSSYEQYF
>TRBJ2-3|-|TRBV6-5|11|-
TGTGCCAGCAGGGCAGGGGATACGCAGTATTTT
CASRAGDTQYF
>TRBJ2-2|-|TRBV7-7|15|-
TGTGCCAGCAGCTTAGTGGGTCTAGCAAACGGGGAGCTGTTTTTT
CASSLVGLANGELFF
>TRBJ2-1|-|TRBV28|15|-
TGTGCCAGCAGTCCCGACAGGAAGGGATCGGTAGAGCAGTTCTTC
CASSPDRKGSVEQFF
>TRBJ2-1|-|TRBV5-1|15|-
TGCGCCAGCAGCTTGAGCATCCAGTCCTACAATGAGCAGTTCTTC
CASSLSIQSYNEQFF
>TRBJ1-1|few|TRBV6-6|11|-
TGTGCCAGCAGTTCTCGGCTTGAAGCTTTCTTT
CASSSRLEAFF
>TRBJ1-1|-|TRBV6-5|11|-
TGTGCCAGCAGGCATGGCACTGAAGCTTTCTTT
CASRHGTEAFF
>TRBJ1-1|-|TRBV4-1|15|-
TGCGCCAGCCAATTAGGGCCCTGGGCGGGCACTGAAGCTTTCTTT
CASQLGPWAGTEAFF
>TRBJ2-3|once|TRBV6-5|15|-
TGTGCCAGCAGCCCGAGTTGGGCCAACACAGATACGCAGTATTTT
CASSPSWANTDTQYF
>TRBJ2-7|-|TRBV6-5|14|TRBD1
TGTGCCAGCAGGAGGGACAGGGCGTCCTACGAGCAGTACTTC
CASRRDRASYEQYF
>TRBJ1-5|once|TRBV4-2|14|TRBD1
TGTGCCAGCAGCCCGCGGACAGGGAATCAGCCCCAGCATTTT
CASSPRTGNQPQHF
>TRBJ1-3|-|TRBV5-1|15|-
TGCGCCAGCAGCTCACAGGGTCTCTCTGGAAACACCATATATTTT
CASSSQGLSGNTIYF
>TRBJ1-1|-|TRBV11-2|15|-
TGTGCCAGCAGCCTCAAAATCGGGGCAGGGACTGAAGCTTTCTTT
CASSLKIGAGTEAFF
>TRBJ2-3|-|TRBV9|18|TRBD2
TGTGCCAGCAGCGTAGATCCTAGCGGGATTGGGGGGGCAGATACGCAGTATTTT
CASSVDPSGIGGADTQYF
>TRBJ2-5|-|TRBV6-1|17|-
TGTGCCAGCAGTGAAGGGTTGAACAGGGCGACCCAAGAGACCCAGTACTTC
CASSEGLNRATQETQYF
>TRBJ2-3|-|TRBV7-2|14|TRBD2
TGTGCCAGCAGCCTGCTAGCGGGGACAGATACGCAGTATTTT
CASSLLAGTDTQYF
>TRBJ1-4|once|TRBV6-1|11|-
TGTGCCAGCAGTAATTATGAAAAACTGTTTTTT
CASSNYEKLFF
>TRBJ2-3|-|TRBV11-3|15|TRBD1
TGTGCCAGCAGTGTGAGGACAGGGGCCCCAGATACGCAGTATTTT
CASSVRTGAPDTQYF
>TRBJ2-3|few|TRBV19|16|TRBD2
TGTGCCAGTAGCCTATTAGCGGGGGACCTCACAGATACGCAGTATTTT
CASSLLAGDLTDTQYF
>TRBJ2-5|-|TRBV5-1|13|-
TGCGCCAGCAGCTCCCTCTCGGTGGAGACCCAGTACTTC
CASSSLSVETQYF
>TRBJ2-1|-|TRBV7-3|17|TRBD2
TGTGCCAGCAGCTCCACCGGTCTAGCGGGGGGCTACAATGAGCAGTTCTTC
CASSSTGLAGGYNEQFF
>TRBJ1-1|-|TRBV27|14|TRBD1
TGTGCCAGCAGCCCTGACAGGGTGAACACTGAAGCTTTCTTT
CASSPDRVNTEAFF
>TRBJ2-2|-|TRBV7-9|14|TRBD2
TGTGCCAGCACGAGACTAGCAGACACCGGGGAGCTGTTTTTT
CASTRLADTGELFF
>TRBJ1-2|-|TRBV20-1|11|-
TGCAGTGCTAGACCCGGAGTGGGCTACACCTTC
CSARPGVGYTF
>TRBJ1-4|-|TRBV5-6|14|-
TGTGCCAGCAGTAACCGGGGGCTTTTTGAAAAACTGTTTTTT
CASSNRGLFEKLFF
>TRBJ1-1|-|TRBV19|11|-
TGTGCCAGTAGTATAGTAGCCCGAGCTTTCTTT
CASSIVARAFF
>TRBJ2-7|-|TRBV5-1|17|-
TGCGCCAGCAGCTTGGCGCCAGGAGGGGCGGATTCCTACGAGCAGTACTTC
CASSLAPGGADSYEQYF
>TRBJ2-2|-|TRBV18|17|TRBD1
TGTGCCAGCTCATCGCGGAAGGGACAGGGGACCACCGGGGAGCTGTTTTTT
CASSSRKGQGTTGELFF
>TRBJ1-3|few|TRBV11-3|13|-
TGTGCCAGCGTTCAAAACTCTGGAAACACCATATATTTT
CASVQNSGNTIYF
>TRBJ2-1|few|TRBV11-3|8|-
TGTGCCAGCAGCTTGCAGTTCTTC
CASSLQFF